This TCR beta chain stems from a study of T cells in tuberculosis. Study at large: The T cells targeted glucose monomycolate, a mycobacterial lipid, via CD1B. IGRA-negative adolescents, IGRA-positive adolescents with latent tuberculosis and adults with active tuberculosis formed this South African cohort.

Some clones are missing from TCRdb's copy, which holds only in-frame ones; the method was immunoSEQ multiplex PCR. The sample includes tens of thousands of clones, nearly 95% of them seen just once. The CDR3 length is 15 residues. CDR1 and CDR2 (germline): SEHNR, FQNEAQ (reference sequence). J lost 5 bases, V lost 6 bases, and 4 bases had no gene match. The time point was: new active TB diagnosis, blood taken before or within 7 days of starting treatment. Sequencing used PBMCs, obtained at tuberculosis diagnosis. The chain combines TRBV7-9 with TRBJ2-2; 12 bases match TRBD2. This sequence was found in an adult with tuberculosis. As DNA, the CDR3 is TGTGCCAGCAGTTATACTAGCGGGAGGACCGGGGAGCTGTTTTTT. It codes for CASSYTSGRTGELFF.